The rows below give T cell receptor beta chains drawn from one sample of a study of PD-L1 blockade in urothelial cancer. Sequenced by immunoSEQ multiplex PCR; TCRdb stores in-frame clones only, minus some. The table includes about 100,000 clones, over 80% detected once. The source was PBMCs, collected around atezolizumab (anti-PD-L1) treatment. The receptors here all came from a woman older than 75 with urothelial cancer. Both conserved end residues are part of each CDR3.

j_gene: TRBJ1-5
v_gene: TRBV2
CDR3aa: CASSGQGIYQPQHF

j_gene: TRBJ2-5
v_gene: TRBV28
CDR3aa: CASSSDRGETQYF

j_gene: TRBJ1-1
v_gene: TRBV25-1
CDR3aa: CARRDTQAIVGTEAFF

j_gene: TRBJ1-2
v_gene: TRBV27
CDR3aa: CASSNRAYGYTF

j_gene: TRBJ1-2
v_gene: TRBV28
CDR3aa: CASSHTGAGSGYTF

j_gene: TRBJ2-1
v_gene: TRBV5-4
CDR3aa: CASSLASGRANEQFF

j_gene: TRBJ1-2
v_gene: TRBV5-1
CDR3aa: CASSLEEGYYGYTF

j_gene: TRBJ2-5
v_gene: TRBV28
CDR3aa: CASSYPGGQGRETQYF

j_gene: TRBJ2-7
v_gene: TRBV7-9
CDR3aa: CASSLGAGLTYEQYF

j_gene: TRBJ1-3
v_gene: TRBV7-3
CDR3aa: CASSPDRGGGNTIYF

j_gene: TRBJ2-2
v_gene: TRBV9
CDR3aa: CASSPRGNANTGELFF

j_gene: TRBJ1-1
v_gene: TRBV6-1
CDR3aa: CASILDRGNTEAFF

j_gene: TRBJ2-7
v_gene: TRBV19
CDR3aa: CASRKGLAASYEQYF

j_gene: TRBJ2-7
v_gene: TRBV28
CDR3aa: CASSLASGTGVREQYF

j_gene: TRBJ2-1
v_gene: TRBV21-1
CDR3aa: CASINTEQFF

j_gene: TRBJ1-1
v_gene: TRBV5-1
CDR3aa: CASTPGQGEAFF

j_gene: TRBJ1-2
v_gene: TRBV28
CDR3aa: CASSSGANYGYTF

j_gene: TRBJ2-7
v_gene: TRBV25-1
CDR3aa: CASRPDRSPGEQYF

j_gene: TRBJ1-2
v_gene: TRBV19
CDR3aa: CASSNFRGLTDYGYTF

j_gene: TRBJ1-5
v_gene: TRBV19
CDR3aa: CASSIDRRDRGLGQPQHF

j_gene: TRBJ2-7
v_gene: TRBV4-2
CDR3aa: CASSQDLAGRRNEQYF

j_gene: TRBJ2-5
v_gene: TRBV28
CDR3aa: CASVAGGAIETQYF

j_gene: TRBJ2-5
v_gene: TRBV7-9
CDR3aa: CASSPGTLQGETQYF

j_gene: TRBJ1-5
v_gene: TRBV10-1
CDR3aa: CASLPGGTTNQPQHF

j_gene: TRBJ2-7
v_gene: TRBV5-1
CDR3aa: CASSVQTASYEQYF

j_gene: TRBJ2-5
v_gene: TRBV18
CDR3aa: CASSPPDSTGIQETQYF